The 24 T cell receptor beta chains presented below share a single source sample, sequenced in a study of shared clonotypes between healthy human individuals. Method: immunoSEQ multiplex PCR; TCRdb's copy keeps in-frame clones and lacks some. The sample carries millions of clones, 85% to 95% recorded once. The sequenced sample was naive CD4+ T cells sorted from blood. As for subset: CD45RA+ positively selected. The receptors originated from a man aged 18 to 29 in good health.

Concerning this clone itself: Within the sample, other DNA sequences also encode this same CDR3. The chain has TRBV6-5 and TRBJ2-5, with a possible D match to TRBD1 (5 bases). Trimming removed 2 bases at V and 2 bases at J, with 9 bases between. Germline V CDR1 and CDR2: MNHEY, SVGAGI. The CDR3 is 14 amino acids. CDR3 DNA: TGTGCCAGCAGTTACGTGGGGCCGCAAGAGACCCAGTACTTC. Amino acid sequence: CASSYVGPQETQYF.

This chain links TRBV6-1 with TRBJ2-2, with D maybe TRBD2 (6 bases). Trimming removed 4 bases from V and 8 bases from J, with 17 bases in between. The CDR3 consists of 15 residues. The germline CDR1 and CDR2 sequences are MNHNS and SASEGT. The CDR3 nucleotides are TGTGCCAGCAGTGCCGGGACTGCTTTGACTGGGGAGCTGTTTTTT. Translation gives CASSAGTALTGELFF.

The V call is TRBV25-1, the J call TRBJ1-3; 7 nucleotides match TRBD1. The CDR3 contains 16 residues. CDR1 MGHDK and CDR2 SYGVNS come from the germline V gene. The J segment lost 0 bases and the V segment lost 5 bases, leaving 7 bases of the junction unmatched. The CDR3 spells CASSRAGGYSGNTIYF. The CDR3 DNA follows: TGTGCCAGCAGTAGGGCAGGGGGATACTCTGGAAACACCATATATTTT.

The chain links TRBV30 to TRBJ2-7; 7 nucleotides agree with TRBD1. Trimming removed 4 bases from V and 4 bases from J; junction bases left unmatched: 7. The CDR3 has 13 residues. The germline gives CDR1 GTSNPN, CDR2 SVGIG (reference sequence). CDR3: CAWKSGTVYEQYF. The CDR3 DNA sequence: TGTGCCTGGAAATCCGGGACAGTATACGAGCAGTACTTC.

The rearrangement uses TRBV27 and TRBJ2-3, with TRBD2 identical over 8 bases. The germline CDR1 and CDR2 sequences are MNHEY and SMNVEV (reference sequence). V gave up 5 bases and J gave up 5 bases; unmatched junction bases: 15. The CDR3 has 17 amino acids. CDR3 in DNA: TGTGCCAGCAGTCCGATGGGGGGAGCGGGAGTGGGAGATACGCAGTATTTT. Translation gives CASSPMGGAGVGDTQYF.

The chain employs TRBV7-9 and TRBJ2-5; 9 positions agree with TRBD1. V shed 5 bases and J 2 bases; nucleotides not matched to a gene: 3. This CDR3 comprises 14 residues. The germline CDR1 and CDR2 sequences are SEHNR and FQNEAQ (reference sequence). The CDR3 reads CASSAGTGQETQYF. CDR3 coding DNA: TGTGCCAGCAGCGCGGGGACAGGGCAAGAGACCCAGTACTTC.

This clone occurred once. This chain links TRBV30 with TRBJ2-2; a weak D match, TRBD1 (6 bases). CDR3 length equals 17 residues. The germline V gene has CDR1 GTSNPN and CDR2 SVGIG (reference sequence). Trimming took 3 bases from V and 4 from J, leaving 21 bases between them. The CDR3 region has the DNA TGTGCCTGGAGACGGTATACAGGGCCCAGGGGCACCGGGGAGCTGTTTTTT. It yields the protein CAWRRYTGPRGTGELFF.

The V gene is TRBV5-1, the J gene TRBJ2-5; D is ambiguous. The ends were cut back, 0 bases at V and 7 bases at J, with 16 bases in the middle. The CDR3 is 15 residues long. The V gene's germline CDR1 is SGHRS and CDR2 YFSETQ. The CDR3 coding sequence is TGCGCCAGCAGCTTGGGGTGGCCCATCGGAGTGACCCAGTACTTC. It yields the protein CASSLGWPIGVTQYF.

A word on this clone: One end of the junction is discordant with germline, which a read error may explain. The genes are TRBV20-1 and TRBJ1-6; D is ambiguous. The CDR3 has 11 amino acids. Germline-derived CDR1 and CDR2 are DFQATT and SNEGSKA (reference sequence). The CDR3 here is CSARGGSPLHF. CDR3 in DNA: TGCAGTGCGAGAGGAGGCTCACCCCTCCACTTT.

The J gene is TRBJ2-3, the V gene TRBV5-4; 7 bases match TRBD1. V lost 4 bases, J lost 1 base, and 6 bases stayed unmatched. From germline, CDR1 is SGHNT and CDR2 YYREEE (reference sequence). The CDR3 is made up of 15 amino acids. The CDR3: CASSGRQGGTDTQYF. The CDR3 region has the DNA TGTGCCAGCAGCGGGCGACAGGGAGGCACAGATACGCAGTATTTT.

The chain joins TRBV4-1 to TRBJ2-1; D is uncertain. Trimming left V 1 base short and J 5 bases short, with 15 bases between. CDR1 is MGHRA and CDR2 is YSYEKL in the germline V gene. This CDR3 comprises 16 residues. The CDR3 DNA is TGCGCCAGCAGCCAAGGGGCTGCCTACCGCGACAATGAGCAGTTCTTC. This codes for CASSQGAAYRDNEQFF.

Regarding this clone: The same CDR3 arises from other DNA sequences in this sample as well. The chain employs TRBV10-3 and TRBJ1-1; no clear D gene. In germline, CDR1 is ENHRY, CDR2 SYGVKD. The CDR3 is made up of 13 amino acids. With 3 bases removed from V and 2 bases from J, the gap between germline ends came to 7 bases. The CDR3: CAISDPANTEAFF. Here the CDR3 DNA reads TGTGCCATCAGTGACCCGGCAAACACTGAAGCTTTCTTT.

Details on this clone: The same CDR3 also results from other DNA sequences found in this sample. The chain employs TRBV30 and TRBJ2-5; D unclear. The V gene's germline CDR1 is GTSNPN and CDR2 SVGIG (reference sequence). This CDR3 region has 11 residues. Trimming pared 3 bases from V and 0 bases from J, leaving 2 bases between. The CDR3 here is CAWRDQETQYF. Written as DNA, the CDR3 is TGTGCCTGGAGAGACCAAGAGACCCAGTACTTC.

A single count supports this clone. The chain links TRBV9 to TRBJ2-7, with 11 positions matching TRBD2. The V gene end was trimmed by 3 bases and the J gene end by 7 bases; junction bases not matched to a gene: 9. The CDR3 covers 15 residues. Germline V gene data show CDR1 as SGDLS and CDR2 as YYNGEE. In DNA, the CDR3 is TGTGCCAGCAGCGAGGGACTAGCGGCGCGAGGGGAGCAGTACTTC. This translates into CASSEGLAARGEQYF.

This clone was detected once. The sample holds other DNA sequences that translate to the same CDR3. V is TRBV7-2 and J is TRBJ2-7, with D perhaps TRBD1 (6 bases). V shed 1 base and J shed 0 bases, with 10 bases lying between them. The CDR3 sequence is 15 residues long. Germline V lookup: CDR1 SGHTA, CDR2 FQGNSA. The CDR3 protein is CASSLEQGLSYEQYF. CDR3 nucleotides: TGTGCCAGCAGCTTAGAACAGGGTCTCTCCTACGAGCAGTACTTC.

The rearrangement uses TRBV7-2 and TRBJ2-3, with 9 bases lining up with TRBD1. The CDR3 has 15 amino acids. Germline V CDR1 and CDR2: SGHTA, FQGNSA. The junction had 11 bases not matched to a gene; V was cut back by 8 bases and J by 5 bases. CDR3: CASGKRQGGVDTQYF. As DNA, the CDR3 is TGTGCCAGCGGCAAAAGACAGGGGGGGGTAGATACGCAGTATTTT.

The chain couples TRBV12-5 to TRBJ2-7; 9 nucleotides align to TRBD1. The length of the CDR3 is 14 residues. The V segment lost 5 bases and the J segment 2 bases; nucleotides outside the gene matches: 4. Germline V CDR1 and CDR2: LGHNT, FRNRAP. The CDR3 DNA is TGTGCTAGTGGTATCCGGGACAGGGCCTACGAGCAGTACTTC. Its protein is CASGIRDRAYEQYF.

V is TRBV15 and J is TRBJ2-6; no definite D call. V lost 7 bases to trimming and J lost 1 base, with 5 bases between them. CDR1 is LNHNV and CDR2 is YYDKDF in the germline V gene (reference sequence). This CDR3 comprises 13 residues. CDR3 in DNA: TGTGCCACCAAATTTTCTGGGGCCAACGTCCTGACTTTC. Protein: CATKFSGANVLTF.

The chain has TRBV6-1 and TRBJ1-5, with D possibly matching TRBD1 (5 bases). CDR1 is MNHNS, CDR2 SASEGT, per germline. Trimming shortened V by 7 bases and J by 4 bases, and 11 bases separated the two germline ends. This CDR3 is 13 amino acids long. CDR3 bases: TGTGCCAGCATATATAGGGGAAATCAGCCCCAGCATTTT. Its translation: CASIYRGNQPQHF.

CDR3 DNA: TGTGCCAGCAGTGAAGATGCAGTCTACGAGCAGTACTTC. The encoded protein is CASSEDAVYEQYF. The V call is TRBV2, the J call TRBJ2-7, with unresolved D. In germline, CDR1 is SNHLY, CDR2 FYNNEI. This CDR3 comprises 13 residues. V shed 1 base and J shed 3 bases, with 7 bases lying between them.

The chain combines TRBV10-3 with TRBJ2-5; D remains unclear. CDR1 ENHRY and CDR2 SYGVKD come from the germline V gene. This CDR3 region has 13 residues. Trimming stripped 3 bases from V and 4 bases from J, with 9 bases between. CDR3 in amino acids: CAISDRDRETQYF. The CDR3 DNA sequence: TGTGCCATCAGTGATAGGGATCGAGAGACCCAGTACTTC.

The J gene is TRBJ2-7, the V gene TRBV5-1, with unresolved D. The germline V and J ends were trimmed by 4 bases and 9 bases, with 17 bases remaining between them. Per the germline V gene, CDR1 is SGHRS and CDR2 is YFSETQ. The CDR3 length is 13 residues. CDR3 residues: CASSPDRGVGQYF. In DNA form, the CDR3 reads TGCGCCAGCAGCCCGGACCGCGGCGTTGGGCAGTACTTC.

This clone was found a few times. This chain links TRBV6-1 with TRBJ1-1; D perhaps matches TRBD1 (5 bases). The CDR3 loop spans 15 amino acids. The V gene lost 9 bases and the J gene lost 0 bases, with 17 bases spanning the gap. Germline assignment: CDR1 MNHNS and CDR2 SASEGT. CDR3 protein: CASGGPLSMNTEAFF. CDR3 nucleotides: TGTGCCAGTGGGGGTCCTCTTAGCATGAACACTGAAGCTTTCTTT.

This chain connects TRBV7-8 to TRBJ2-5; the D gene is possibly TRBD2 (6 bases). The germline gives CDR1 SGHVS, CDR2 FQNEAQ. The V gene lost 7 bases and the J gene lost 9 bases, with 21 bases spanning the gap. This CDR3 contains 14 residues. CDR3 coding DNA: TGTGCCAGCAAGCAGGACTACCCAGGGAGTGCCCAGTACTTC. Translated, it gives CASKQDYPGSAQYF.